In its sample, the clone carrying this T cell receptor beta chain was seen a few times. TCR beta CDR3 region amplification was performed from RNA transcripts. A first-round RT-PCR of the TCR CDR3 used the HTBI primer set. From the multiplex PCR reads, TCRdb called clonotypes with MiXCR, one entry per CDR3 protein. The table includes about 590,000 distinct CDR3 sequences, 15% to 19% detected once. V gave up 5 bases and J gave up 4 bases; unmatched junction bases: 10. There are 15 residues in the CDR3. Germline CDR1 and CDR2: MNHEY and SMNVEV (reference sequence). The sample belongs to a study of T cells in Graves' hyperthyroidism and ophthalmopathy. On the study more broadly: Peripheral blood was taken when the disease was first diagnosed, before any treatment began.

The J gene is TRBJ1-2, the V gene TRBV27; 7 bases agree with TRBD1. This receptor was obtained from a woman under 40 with Graves' hyperthyroidism. The sequenced sample consisted of blood. CDR3 protein: CASSAAGTDAYGYTF. The CDR3, as DNA: TGTGCCAGCAGTGCGGCCGGGACAGACGCCTATGGCTACACCTTC.